This TCR beta chain was documented in a study of T cells after yellow fever vaccination. About the study: Fractions low in cell number were prepared with SMART-Seq v4 Ultra Low Input.

Template-switching 5'RACE yielded the TCR cDNA; a universal primer site and UMIs were added in the process. TCRdb ran MiXCR on the 5' RACE reads and lists one entry per CDR3 protein. The sample yields 400,000 to 450,000 distinct CDR3 sequences, around 19% seen once. CDR1 and CDR2 (germline): SGHTA, FQGNSA. This CDR3 region has 17 residues. V lost 2 bases, J lost 6 bases, and 20 bases lay in between. Study outcomes and limitations: Weaker overall, the secondary response nonetheless peaked faster (day 5 versus 15). The booster response re-showed most primary clones: around 96% CD4, approximately 86% CD8.

Comment on this clonotype: As yet, its antigen is unknown.

Sequences were derived from PBMCs, sampled before the yellow fever booster vaccination. The chain joins TRBV7-2 to TRBJ2-4, with D perhaps matching TRBD1 (5 bases). The clonotype comes from a man aged 18 to 30 who received the YFV17D yellow fever vaccine. As DNA, the CDR3 is TGTGCCAGCAGCTTAAGGTCAGGGATCAGCGAGCGAAACATTCAGTACTTC. Protein sequence: CASSLRSGISERNIQYF.